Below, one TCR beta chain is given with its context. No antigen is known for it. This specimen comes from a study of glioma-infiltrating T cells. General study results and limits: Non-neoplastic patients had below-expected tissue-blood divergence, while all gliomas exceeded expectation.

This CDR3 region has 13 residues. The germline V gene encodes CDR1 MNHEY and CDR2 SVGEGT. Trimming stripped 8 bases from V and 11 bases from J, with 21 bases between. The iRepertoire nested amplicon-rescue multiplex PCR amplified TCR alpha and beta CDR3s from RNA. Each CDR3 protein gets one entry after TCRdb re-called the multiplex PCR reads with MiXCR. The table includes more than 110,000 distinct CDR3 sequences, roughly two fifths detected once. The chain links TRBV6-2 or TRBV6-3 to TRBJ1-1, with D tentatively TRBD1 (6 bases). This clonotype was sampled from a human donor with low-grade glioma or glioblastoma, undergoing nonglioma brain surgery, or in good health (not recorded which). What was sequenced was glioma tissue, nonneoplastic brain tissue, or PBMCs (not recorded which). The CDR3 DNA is TGTGCCAGCGGAAAGACAGGCCACCGTTCGGCTTTCTTT. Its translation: CASGKTGHRSAFF.